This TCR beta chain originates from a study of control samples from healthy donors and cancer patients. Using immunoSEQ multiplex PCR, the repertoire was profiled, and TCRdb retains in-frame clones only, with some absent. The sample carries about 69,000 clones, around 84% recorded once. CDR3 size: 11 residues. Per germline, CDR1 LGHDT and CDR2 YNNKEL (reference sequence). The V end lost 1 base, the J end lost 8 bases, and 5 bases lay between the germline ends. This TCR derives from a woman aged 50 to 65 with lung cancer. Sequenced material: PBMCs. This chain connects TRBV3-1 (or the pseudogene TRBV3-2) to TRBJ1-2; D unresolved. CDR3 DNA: TGTGCCAGCAGCCAAGGAGGAGGCTACACCTTC. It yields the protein CASSQGGGYTF.